The sequence of this T cell receptor beta chain was determined in a study of early T cells in non-severe SARS-CoV-2 infection (dated by TCRdb to the early 2020s). Background on the whole study: TCR sequencing used bulk RNA from unsorted whole blood, so alpha and beta chains could not be paired.

General findings and caveats noted by the study authors: Matching against VDJdb was skewed toward anti-spike CD8 responses, likely underestimated virus-specific expansions, and missed private and CD4 specificities.

Library preparation employed 5' RACE. Sequencing used a NextSeq 500. To correct for sequencing error and PCR bias, the TCR library protocol tagged individual cDNA molecules with unique molecular identifiers. Both TCR alpha and beta chains were sequenced, and tight co-correlation was observed between alpha and beta sequence abundances in each sample. As for how the authors treated the data: Decombinator V4 was used to perform V gene, J gene and CDR3 annotation of TCR sequences. Expanded TCRs were defined as changing significantly between any two time points under a Poisson model with p below 0.0001. TCR abundances were normalised to the total number of TCRs sequenced per sample and were expressed as counts per million. MAIT TCRs were defined by TRAV1-2 paired with TRAJ12, TRAJ20 or TRAJ33, and iNKT TCRs by TRAV10 paired with TRAJ18. A search of VDJdb, accessed on 1 November 2021, was run for TCRs annotated to CMV, EBV and SARS-CoV-2, with TCRs annotated for multiple antigens excluded. TCRdb applied fastp at Q25 and MiXCR to the public reads, then kept only in-frame beta chains. Rows with one shared CDR3 protein collapse into an entry with the most common genes and DNA. Here the V and J calls rest on TCRdb's processing, not on the authors' analysis. In all, the sample holds 50,000 to 65,000 distinct CDR3 sequences, and less than 9.5% of those were seen once. Roughly 10% of the sample comes from the top ten.

Measured from the cysteine to the phenylalanine, the CDR3 is 14 residues long. Kept here is only the CDR3 DNA, which spans 42 bases and is read in frame from base 1. For CDR1 and CDR2, the germline V gene lists SGHAT and FQNNGV. Between the V and J ends, shortened by 4 bases and 4 bases respectively, the junction contains 11 bases. This clonotype was seen repeatedly, ten times or more. Its antigen has not been determined. No base quality values were provided; no much bigger clone lies one nucleotide off. A case-control design nested within a healthcare worker cohort in London, UK, was used, with weekly nasopharyngeal swab PCR tests and blood sampling performed. Healthcare workers were recruited between 23 and 31 March 2020, during the week of the UK lockdown, and were followed weekly for up to roughly 15 weeks.

The receptor chain draws on TRBV11-2 and TRBJ2-1; 5 matching bases give a weak D call of TRBD2. The material was whole blood, obtained at baseline. The TCR sequence derives from an adult who was a healthcare worker with PCR-confirmed SARS-CoV-2 infection or an uninfected control (not recorded which). CDR3 reads: CASSSSRGYNEQFF. The nucleotide sequence is TGTGCCAGCAGCTCCTCCCGGGGATACAATGAGCAGTTCTTC.